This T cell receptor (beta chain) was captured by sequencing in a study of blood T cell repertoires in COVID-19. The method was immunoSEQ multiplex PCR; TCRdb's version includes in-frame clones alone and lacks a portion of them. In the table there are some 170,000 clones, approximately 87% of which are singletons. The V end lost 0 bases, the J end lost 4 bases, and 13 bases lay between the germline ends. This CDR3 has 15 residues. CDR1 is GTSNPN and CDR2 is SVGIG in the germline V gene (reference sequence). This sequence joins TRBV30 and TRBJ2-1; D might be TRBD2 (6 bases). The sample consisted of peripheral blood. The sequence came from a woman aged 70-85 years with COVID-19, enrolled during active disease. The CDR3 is CAWSVEWREYNEQFF. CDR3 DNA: TGTGCCTGGAGTGTAGAATGGCGGGAATACAATGAGCAGTTCTTC.